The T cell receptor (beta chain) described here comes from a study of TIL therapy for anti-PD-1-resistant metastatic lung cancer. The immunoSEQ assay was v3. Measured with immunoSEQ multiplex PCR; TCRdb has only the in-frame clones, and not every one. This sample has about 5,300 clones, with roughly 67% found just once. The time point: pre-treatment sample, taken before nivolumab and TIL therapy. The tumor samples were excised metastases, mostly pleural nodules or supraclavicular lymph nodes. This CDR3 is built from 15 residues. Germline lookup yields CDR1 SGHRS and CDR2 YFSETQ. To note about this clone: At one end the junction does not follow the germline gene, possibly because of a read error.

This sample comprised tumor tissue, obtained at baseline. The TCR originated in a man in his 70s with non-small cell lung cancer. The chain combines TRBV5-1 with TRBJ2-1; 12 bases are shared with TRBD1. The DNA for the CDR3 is TGCGCCAGCAGAGCCGGGACAGGGGGCTACAGTGAGCAGTTCTTC. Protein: CASRAGTGGYSEQFF.